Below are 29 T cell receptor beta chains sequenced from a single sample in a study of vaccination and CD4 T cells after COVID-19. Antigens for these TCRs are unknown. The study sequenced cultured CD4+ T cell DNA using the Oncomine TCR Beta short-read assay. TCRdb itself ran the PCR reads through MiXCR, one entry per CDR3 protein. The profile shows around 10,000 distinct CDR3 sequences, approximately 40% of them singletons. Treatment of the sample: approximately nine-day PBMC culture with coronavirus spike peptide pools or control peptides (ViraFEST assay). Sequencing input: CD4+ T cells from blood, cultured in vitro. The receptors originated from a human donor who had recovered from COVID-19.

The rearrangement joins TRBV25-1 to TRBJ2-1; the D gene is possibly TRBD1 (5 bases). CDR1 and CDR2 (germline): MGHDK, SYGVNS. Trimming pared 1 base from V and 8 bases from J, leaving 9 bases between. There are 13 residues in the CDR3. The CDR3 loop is CASSESFRDEQFF. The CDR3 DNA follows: TGTGCCAGCAGTGAATCATTCAGGGATGAGCAGTTCTTC.

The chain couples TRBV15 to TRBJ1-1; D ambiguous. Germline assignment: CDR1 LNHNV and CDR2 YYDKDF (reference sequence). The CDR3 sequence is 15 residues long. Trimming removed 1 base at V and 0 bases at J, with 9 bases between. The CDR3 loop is CATSRGGSMNTEAFF. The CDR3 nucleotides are TGTGCCACCAGCAGAGGCGGCAGCATGAACACTGAAGCTTTCTTT.

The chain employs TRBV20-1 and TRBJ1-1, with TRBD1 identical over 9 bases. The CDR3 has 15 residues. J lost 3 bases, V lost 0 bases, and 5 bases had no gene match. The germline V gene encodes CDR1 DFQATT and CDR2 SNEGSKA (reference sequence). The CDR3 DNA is TGCAGTGCTAGAGAGACAGGGGGTGGCCACACTGAAGCTTTCTTT. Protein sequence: CSARETGGGHTEAFF.

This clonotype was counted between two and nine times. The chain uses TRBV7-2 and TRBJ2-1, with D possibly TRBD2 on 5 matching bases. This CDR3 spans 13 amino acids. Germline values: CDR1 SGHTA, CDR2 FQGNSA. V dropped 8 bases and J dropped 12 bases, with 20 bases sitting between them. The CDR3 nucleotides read TGTGCCAGCGGTTATTTCTTCGGGGAAGGGCAGTTCTTC. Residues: CASGYFFGEGQFF.

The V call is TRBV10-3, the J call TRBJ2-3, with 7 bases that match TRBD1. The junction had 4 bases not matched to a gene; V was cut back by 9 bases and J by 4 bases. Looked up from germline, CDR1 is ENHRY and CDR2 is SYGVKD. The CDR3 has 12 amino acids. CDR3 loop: CAIQGSSDTQYF. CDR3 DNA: TGTGCCATACAGGGGAGTTCAGATACGCAGTATTTT.

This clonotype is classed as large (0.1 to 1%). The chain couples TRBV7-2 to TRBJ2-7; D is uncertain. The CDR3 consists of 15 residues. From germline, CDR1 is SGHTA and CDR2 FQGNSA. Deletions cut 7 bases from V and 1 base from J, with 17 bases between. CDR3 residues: CASTTYGQSSYEQYF. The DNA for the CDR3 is TGTGCCAGCACTACGTATGGGCAGTCGTCCTACGAGCAGTACTTC.

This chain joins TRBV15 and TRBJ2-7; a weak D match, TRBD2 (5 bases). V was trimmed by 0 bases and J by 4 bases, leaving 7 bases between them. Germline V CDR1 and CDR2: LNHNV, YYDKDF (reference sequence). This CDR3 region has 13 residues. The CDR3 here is CATSRELGYEQYF. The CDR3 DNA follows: TGTGCCACCAGCAGAGAACTAGGATACGAGCAGTACTTC. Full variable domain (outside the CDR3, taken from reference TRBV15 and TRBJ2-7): DAMVIQNPRYQVTQFGKPVTLSCSQTLNHNVMYWYQQKSSQAPKLLFHYYDKDFNNEADTPDNFQSRRPNTSFCFLDIRSPGLGDTAMYLCATSRELGYEQYFGPGTRLTVT.

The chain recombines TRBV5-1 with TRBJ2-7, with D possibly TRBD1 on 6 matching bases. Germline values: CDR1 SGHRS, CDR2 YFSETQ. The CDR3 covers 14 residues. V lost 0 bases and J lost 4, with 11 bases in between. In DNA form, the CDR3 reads TGCGCCAGCAGCTTGGACAGGGATCTGTACGAGCAGTACTTC. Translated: CASSLDRDLYEQYF.

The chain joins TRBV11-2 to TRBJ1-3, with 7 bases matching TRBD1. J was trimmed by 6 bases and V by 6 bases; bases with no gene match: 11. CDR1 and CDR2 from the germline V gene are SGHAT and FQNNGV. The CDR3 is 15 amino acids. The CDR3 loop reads CASRNDRERINTIYF. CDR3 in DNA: TGTGCCAGCAGGAATGACAGGGAGCGGATAAACACCATATATTTT.

Written as DNA, the CDR3 is TGTGCCAGCAGTTCCTTAGACAGAATGAACACTGAAGCTTTCTTT. Translation: CASSSLDRMNTEAFF. The J gene is TRBJ1-1, the V gene TRBV28; D is possibly TRBD1 (5 bases). Trimming left V 4 bases short and J 0 bases short, with 12 bases between. The germline V gene encodes CDR1 MDHEN and CDR2 SYDVKM. The CDR3 spans 15 residues.

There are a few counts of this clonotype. The CDR3 loop is CASSPGQPLYGYTF. CDR3 nucleotides: TGTGCCAGCAGCCCAGGACAGCCTCTGTATGGCTACACCTTC. The chain is built from TRBV5-5 and TRBJ1-2; D might be TRBD1 (6 bases). This CDR3 has 14 residues. CDR1 is SGHKS, CDR2 YYEKEE, per germline (reference sequence). Trimming took 4 bases from V and 5 from J, leaving 15 bases between them.

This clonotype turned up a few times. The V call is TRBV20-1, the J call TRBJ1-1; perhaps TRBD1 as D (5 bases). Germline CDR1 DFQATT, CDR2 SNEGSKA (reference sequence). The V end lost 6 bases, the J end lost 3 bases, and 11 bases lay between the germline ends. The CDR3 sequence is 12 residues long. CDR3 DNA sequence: TGCAGTGCACCAAGGGGCGACACTGAAGCTTTCTTT. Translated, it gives CSAPRGDTEAFF.

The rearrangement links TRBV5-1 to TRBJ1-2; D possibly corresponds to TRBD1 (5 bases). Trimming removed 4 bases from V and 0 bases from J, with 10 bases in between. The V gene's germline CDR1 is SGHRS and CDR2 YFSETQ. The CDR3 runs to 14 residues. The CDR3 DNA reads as TGCGCCAGCAGCCCCGGGACTCCTAACTATGGCTACACCTTC. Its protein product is CASSPGTPNYGYTF. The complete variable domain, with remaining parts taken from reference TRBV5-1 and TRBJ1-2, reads KAGVTQTPRYLIKTRGQQVTLSCSPISGHRSVSWYQQTPGQGLQFLFEYFSETQRNKGNFPGRFSGRQFSNSRSEMNVSTLELGDSALYLCASSPGTPNYGYTFGSGTRLTVV.

The CDR3 DNA reads as TGTGCCAGCAGTGAATCCCGGGCAGGGGGTTCACCCCTCCACTTT. Amino acids: CASSESRAGGSPLHF. V and J are TRBV2 and TRBJ1-6, with 7 bases identical to TRBD1. J lost 9 bases, V lost 2 bases, and 7 bases had no gene match. Germline CDR1 SNHLY, CDR2 FYNNEI. This CDR3 contains 15 residues.

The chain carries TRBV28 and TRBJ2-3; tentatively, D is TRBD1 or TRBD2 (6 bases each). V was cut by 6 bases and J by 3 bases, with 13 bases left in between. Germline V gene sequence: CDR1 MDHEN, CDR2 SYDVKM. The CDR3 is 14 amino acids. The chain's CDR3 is CASRGGGKTDTQYF. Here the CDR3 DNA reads TGTGCCAGCAGGGGGGGCGGAAAAACAGATACGCAGTATTTT.

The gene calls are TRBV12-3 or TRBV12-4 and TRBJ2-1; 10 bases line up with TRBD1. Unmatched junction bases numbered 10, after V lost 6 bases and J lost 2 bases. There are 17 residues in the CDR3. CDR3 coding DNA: TGTGCCAGCAGATCCGGGACAGGGGACAGGGCCTACAATGAGCAGTTCTTC. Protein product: CASRSGTGDRAYNEQFF.

CDR3 loop: CASSQGVAYQGDTQYF. The CDR3 nucleotides are TGTGCCAGCAGCCAAGGAGTAGCTTACCAGGGGGATACGCAGTATTTT. The rearrangement joins TRBV3-1 to TRBJ2-3; D possibly corresponds to TRBD1 (6 bases). CDR1 LGHDT and CDR2 YNNKEL come from the germline V gene (reference sequence). The CDR3 extends over 16 amino acids. Trimming took 1 base from V and 6 from J, leaving 17 bases between them.

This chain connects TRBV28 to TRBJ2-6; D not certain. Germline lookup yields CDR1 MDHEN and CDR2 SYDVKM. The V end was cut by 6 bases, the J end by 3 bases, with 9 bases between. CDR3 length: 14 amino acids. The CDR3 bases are TGTGCCAGCAGCCCTCCACGTGGGGCCAACGTCCTGACTTTC. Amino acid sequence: CASSPPRGANVLTF.

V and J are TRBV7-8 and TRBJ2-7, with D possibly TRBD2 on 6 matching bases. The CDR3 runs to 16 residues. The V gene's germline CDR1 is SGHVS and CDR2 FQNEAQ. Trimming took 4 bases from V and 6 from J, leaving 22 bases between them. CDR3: CASSSAGARELREQYF. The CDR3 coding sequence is TGTGCCAGCAGCTCCGCCGGGGCCCGGGAGTTGCGCGAGCAGTACTTC.

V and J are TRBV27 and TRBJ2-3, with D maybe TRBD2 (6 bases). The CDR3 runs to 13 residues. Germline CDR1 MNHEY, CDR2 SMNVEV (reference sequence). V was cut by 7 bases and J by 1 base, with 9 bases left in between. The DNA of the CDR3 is TGTGCCAGCAAATCTAGCGGCACAGATACGCAGTATTTT. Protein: CASKSSGTDTQYF.

For the CDR3, the DNA is TGTGCCAGCAGCTTAGAGACTAGCGGGGCCTCCGGGGGGGAGTTCTTC. Its translation is CASSLETSGASGGEFF. The J gene is TRBJ2-1, the V gene TRBV7-8; 11 bases are shared with TRBD2. The J segment lost 14 bases and the V segment lost 1 base, leaving 13 bases of the junction unmatched. Germline CDR1 and CDR2: SGHVS and FQNEAQ. The CDR3 extends over 16 amino acids.

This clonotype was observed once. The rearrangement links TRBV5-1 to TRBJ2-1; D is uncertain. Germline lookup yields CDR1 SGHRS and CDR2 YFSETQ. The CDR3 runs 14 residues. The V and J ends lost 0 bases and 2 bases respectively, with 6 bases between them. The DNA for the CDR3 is TGCGCCAGCAGCTTGGAGGGCCCCTACAATGAGCAGTTCTTC. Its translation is CASSLEGPYNEQFF.

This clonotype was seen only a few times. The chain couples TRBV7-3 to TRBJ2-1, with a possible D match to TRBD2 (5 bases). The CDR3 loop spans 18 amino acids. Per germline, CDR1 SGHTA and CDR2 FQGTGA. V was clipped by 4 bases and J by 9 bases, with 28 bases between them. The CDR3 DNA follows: TGTGCCAGCAGCTCGCGAGCCTTTAGGTGGGATGACGGAGGTGAGCAGTTCTTC. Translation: CASSSRAFRWDDGGEQFF.

The CDR3: CASSLTSGGGETQYF. The CDR3 coding sequence is TGTGCCAGCAGCTTGACTAGCGGGGGGGGAGAGACCCAGTACTTC. The V gene is TRBV7-2, the J gene TRBJ2-5; 14 nucleotides align to TRBD2. Trimming at V came to 3 bases and at J to 4 bases, leaving 1 base not matched to a gene. CDR1 and CDR2 from the germline V gene are SGHTA and FQGNSA. The CDR3 is 15 residues long.

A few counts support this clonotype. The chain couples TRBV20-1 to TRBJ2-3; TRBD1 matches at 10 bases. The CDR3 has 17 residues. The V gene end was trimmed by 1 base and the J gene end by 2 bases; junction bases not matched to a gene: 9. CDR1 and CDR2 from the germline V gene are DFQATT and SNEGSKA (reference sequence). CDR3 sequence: CSARGYRDRGTTDTQYF. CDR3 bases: TGCAGTGCTAGAGGATACCGGGACAGGGGAACCACAGATACGCAGTATTTT.

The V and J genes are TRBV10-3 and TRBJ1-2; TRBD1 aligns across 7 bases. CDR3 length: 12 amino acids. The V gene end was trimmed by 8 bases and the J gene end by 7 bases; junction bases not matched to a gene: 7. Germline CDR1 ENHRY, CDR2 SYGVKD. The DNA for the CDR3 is TGTGCCATCCAGCGAGGGGGCGTTGGCTACACCTTC. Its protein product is CAIQRGGVGYTF.

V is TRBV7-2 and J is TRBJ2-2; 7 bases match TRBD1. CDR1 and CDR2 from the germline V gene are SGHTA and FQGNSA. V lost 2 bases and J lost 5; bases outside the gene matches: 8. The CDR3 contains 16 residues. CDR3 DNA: TGTGCCAGCAGCTTATTGACAGGGTTCTCAACCGGGGAGCTGTTTTTT. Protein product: CASSLLTGFSTGELFF. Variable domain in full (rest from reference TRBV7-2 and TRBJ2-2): GAGVSQSPSNKVTEKGKDVELRCDPISGHTALYWYRQSLGQGLEFLIYFQGNSAPDKSGLPSDRFSAERTGGSVSTLTIQRTQQEDSAVYLCASSLLTGFSTGELFFGEGSRLTVL.

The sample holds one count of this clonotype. The CDR3 sequence is CASSAQNSYEQYF. In DNA form, the CDR3 reads TGTGCTAGTAGCGCGCAGAACTCCTACGAGCAGTACTTC. V is TRBV12-5 and J is TRBJ2-7; D remains unclear. V shed 8 bases and J shed 0 bases, with 11 bases lying between them. From germline, CDR1 is LGHNT and CDR2 FRNRAP. The CDR3 runs to 13 residues.

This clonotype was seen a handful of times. The CDR3: CASSYSGQNSPLHF. CDR3 bases: TGTGCCAGCAGTTACTCGGGACAAAATTCACCCCTCCACTTT. V usage is TRBV6-5 and J usage is TRBJ1-6; TRBD1 might be the D (6 bases). This CDR3 contains 14 residues. Trimming took 0 bases from V and 7 from J, leaving 7 bases between them. Germline V lookup: CDR1 MNHEY, CDR2 SVGAGI.